This T cell receptor (beta chain) was retrieved from a study of blood T cell repertoires in COVID-19 (dated by TCRdb to about 2020). Notes on the research overall: Samples covering the acute and convalescent phases of COVID-19 were provided by collaborators in the United States, Italy and Spain. The sample metadata nearly always contained a de-identified subject ID, COVID-19 status, age in years and sex. HLA class I and class II types, where available, came from metadata supplied by the sample provider rather than from assay-based typing. The samples were drawn from the first 160 participants of the ongoing ImmuneRACE study and from under 1,500 subjects provided by 6 global collaborators. The repertoires were made available in a free public database intended to serve as a resource for research on the immune response to SARS-CoV-2. Subjects who had been exposed to COVID-19, were actively infected with it, or had recovered from it provided the deeply sampled blood TCRbeta repertoires that made up the dataset. The material from the prospective study consisted of cDNA or gDNA derived from T cells, B-cell-depleted T cells, or PBMCs.

TCRbeta CDR3 regions were amplified from genomic DNA by means of the immunoSEQ Assay, a bias-controlled multiplex PCR. As for the original processing: The number of nucleated cells in each sample was estimated from the amplification of reference gene primers within the assay. To quantify the absolute abundance of each unique TCRbeta CDR3 rearrangement, sequence reads were collapsed and filtered. Productive Simpson clonality was computed per sample as the square root of Simpson's diversity index over productive rearrangements. This is the immuneACCESS table as TCRdb keeps it, with only in-frame sequences that have V and J called. A part of the clones is gone; compared with another copy, unresolved V genes explain less than half, and the rest is unexplained. Clone size and V and J calls were adopted from that table, with D and trimming inferred from the DNA. For this sample the table gives under 200,000 clones, of which about 88% were detected only once. The top ten constitute almost 1% of the sample.

Results the study describes overall, beyond this receptor: The amount of clinical and demographic metadata varied by source and participant and was provided uncurated.

V is shortened by 4 bases, J by 0 bases, and the region joining them spans 7 bases. Via the germline V gene, CDR1 is WSHSY and CDR2 SAAADI. Including the terminal cysteine and phenylalanine, the CDR3 comprises 14 residues. Only the CDR3 DNA is retained, 42 bases long and in frame from the first base. The collaborating institutions used their own protocols to collect whole blood in K2EDTA tubes. For TCRbeta analysis, collaborators shipped samples in one of three forms: frozen whole blood, isolated PBMCs, or DNA extracted from either of those sample types. About this clone: Its antigen is currently not known. One base away there is no much larger clone; base qualities are not given.

The receptor's source is a man younger than 30 with acute or convalescent COVID-19. Specimen: peripheral blood. This chain is built from TRBV10-2 and TRBJ1-3; a weak D assignment points to TRBD1 (6 bases agree). The CDR3 protein is CASSGQDSGNTIYF. The sequenced DNA: TGCGCCAGCAGTGGACAGGACTCTGGAAACACCATATATTTT.